These 17 T cell receptor beta chains came from one sample sequenced in a study of blood T cell repertoires in COVID-19. Method: immunoSEQ multiplex PCR; TCRdb's copy keeps in-frame clones and lacks some. The sample includes some 83,000 clones, roughly 80% of them seen just once. Sequencing was performed on peripheral blood. The receptor source for this set is a man between 60 and 70 years old with active or convalescent COVID-19.

The chain carries TRBV9 and TRBJ1-3, with D perhaps matching TRBD1 (6 bases). This CDR3 has 15 residues. Trimming removed 1 base at V and 0 bases at J, with 8 bases between. Germline V gives CDR1 SGDLS, CDR2 YYNGEE. The CDR3 spells CASSVPDSSGNTIYF. The DNA of the CDR3 is TGTGCCAGCAGCGTACCGGACAGCTCTGGAAACACCATATATTTT.

V gene TRBV6-5 combines with J gene TRBJ2-7, with D perhaps matching TRBD1 (6 bases). Germline V gene lookup returns CDR1 MNHEY and CDR2 SVGAGI. CDR3 length: 16 residues. V lost 4 bases and J 3 bases, leaving 19 bases between the germline ends. The CDR3 nucleotides read TGTGCCAGCAGTTTAAGACGAGCCCGGGACAACTACGAGCAGTACTTC. Protein product: CASSLRRARDNYEQYF.

This clone was picked up one time. This chain uses TRBV3-1 (or the pseudogene TRBV3-2) with TRBJ2-7; 7 bases are a match to TRBD1. The CDR3 contains 16 residues. With V trimmed by 2 bases and J by 6 bases, 13 bases remained unmatched. Germline-derived CDR1 and CDR2 are LGHDT and YNNKEL (reference sequence). In nucleotides, the CDR3 is TGTGCCAGCAGCCAATCCCGGACAGGACCTTTCGGCGAGCAGTACTTC. This gives the protein CASSQSRTGPFGEQYF.

This clone was detected a few times. CDR3 nucleotide sequence: TGTGCCAGCAGCCAAGCAGCGGCTTGTCGGGTGCTCGGGGACACTGAAGCTTTCTTT. This codes for CASSQAAACRVLGDTEAFF. The chain recombines TRBV3-1 (or the pseudogene TRBV3-2) with TRBJ1-1; D is unclear. Between the trimmed V and J ends, which lost 1 base and 3 bases, there was a span of 24 bases. Germline V gene sequence: CDR1 LGHDT, CDR2 YNNKEL (reference sequence). The CDR3 loop spans 19 amino acids.

With respect to this clone: Compared with germline, one end of the junction differs, possibly owing to a read error. V and J are TRBV18 and TRBJ2-7; D might be TRBD1 (6 bases). Per the germline V gene, CDR1 is KGHSH and CDR2 is LQKENI. The CDR3 consists of 14 residues. The CDR3 bases are TGTGCCAGCTCACCGGGACAAACCTCCAACGAGCAGTACTTC. This encodes CASSPGQTSNEQYF.

In regard to this clone: The identical CDR3 is also encoded by other nucleotide sequences in the sample. V gene TRBV9 combines with J gene TRBJ2-2; D not certain. The CDR3 is 15 residues long. The germline CDR1 and CDR2 sequences are SGDLS and YYNGEE. V lost 0 bases and J 0 bases, leaving 6 bases between the germline ends. The DNA for the CDR3 is TGTGCCAGCAGCGTAGGCGGAGCGAACACCGGGGAGCTGTTTTTT. Translation: CASSVGGANTGELFF. Based on the CDR3 plus reference TRBV9 and TRBJ2-2, the full variable domain is DSGVTQTPKHLITATGQRVTLRCSPRSGDLSVYWYQQSLDQGLQFLIQYYNGEERAKGNILERFSAQQFPDLHSELNLSSLELGDSALYFCASSVGGANTGELFFGEGSRLTVL.

This chain uses TRBV19 with TRBJ2-7; 10 bases fit TRBD1. This CDR3 has 13 amino acids. Germline V gives CDR1 LNHDA, CDR2 SQIVND (reference sequence). The V gene end was trimmed by 6 bases and the J gene end by 3 bases; junction bases not matched to a gene: 2. The CDR3 DNA reads as TGTGCCAGTAGAGACAGGGGGCACTACGAGCAGTACTTC. It codes for CASRDRGHYEQYF.

The chain joins TRBV18 to TRBJ1-5; D remains ambiguous. V was cut by 6 bases and J by 2 bases, with 11 bases left in between. This CDR3 contains 14 residues. The V gene's germline CDR1 is KGHSH and CDR2 LQKENI. In DNA form, the CDR3 reads TGTGCCAGCTCTACCCGAGATGGCAATCAGCCCCAGCATTTT. Translation gives CASSTRDGNQPQHF.

This clone was counted once. This chain connects TRBV7-9 to TRBJ1-4; D is uncertain. CDR3 length equals 14 residues. Germline CDR1 is SEHNR and CDR2 is FQNEAQ (reference sequence). The V gene lost 0 bases and the J gene lost 5 bases, with 7 bases spanning the gap. CDR3 loop: CASSLARGNEKLFF. In DNA form, the CDR3 reads TGTGCCAGCAGCTTAGCGCGAGGAAATGAAAAACTGTTTTTT.

This chain uses TRBV7-2 with TRBJ2-2; 10 bases line up with TRBD2. This CDR3 contains 15 residues. The V gene end was trimmed by 5 bases and the J gene end by 4 bases; junction bases not matched to a gene: 4. Germline values: CDR1 SGHTA, CDR2 FQGNSA. The CDR3, as DNA: TGTGCCAGCAGCGTTAGCGGGGGGCTCACCGGGGAGCTGTTTTTT. As protein: CASSVSGGLTGELFF.

The chain recombines TRBV2 with TRBJ1-1, with D perhaps TRBD1 (6 bases). This CDR3 comprises 14 residues. V was pared by 8 bases and J by 2 bases, with 15 bases between. Germline CDR1 reads SNHLY; CDR2 reads FYNNEI. The chain's CDR3 is CASGHRVGNTEAFF. CDR3 coding DNA: TGTGCCAGCGGCCACAGGGTCGGAAACACTGAAGCTTTCTTT.

In this sample, this clone turned up once. The rearrangement joins TRBV30 to TRBJ1-4, with a weak D call TRBD1 (6 bases). Between the trimmed V and J ends, which lost 3 bases and 8 bases, there was a span of 19 bases. The CDR3 runs to 15 residues. The germline V gene encodes CDR1 GTSNPN and CDR2 SVGIG (reference sequence). The CDR3 loop reads CAWRSLDSRWEKLFF. The CDR3 nucleotides are TGTGCCTGGAGGTCCCTGGACAGCCGGTGGGAAAAACTGTTTTTT.

V usage is TRBV11-2 and J usage is TRBJ1-4, with 8 bases aligning to TRBD1. CDR1 is SGHAT, CDR2 FQNNGV, per germline. With 5 bases clipped from V and 8 bases from J, the junction kept 7 bases outside the gene matches. The CDR3 totals 14 residues. As DNA, the CDR3 is TGTGCCAGCAGCCGTGACAGGGGAGGGGAAAAACTGTTTTTT. Protein: CASSRDRGGEKLFF. Drawing the rest from reference TRBV11-2 and TRBJ1-4, the complete variable domain is EAGVAQSPRYKIIEKRQSVAFWCNPISGHATLYWYQQILGQGPKLLIQFQNNGVVDDSQLPKDRFSAERLKGVDSTLKIQPAKLEDSAVYLCASSRDRGGEKLFFGSGTQLSVL.

This chain connects TRBV7-8 to TRBJ2-4; 10 bases are shared with TRBD2. The CDR3 sequence is 18 residues long. Per the germline V gene, CDR1 is SGHVS and CDR2 is FQNEAQ. Trimming took 5 bases from V and 0 from J; bases not matched to a gene: 10. The CDR3 loop is CASSPALAGELAKNIQYF. CDR3 nucleotides: TGTGCCAGCAGCCCTGCGCTAGCGGGGGAGTTAGCCAAAAACATTCAGTACTTC. Full variable domain (remainder filled in from reference TRBV7-8 and TRBJ2-4): GAGVSQSPRYKVAKRGQDVALRCDPISGHVSLFWYQQALGQGPEFLTYFQNEAQLDKSGLPSDRFFAERPEGSVSTLKIQRTQQEDSAVYLCASSPALAGELAKNIQYFGAGTRLSVL.

This chain uses TRBV27 with TRBJ2-3, with D possibly being TRBD2 (5 bases). The CDR3 covers 14 residues. Germline-derived CDR1 and CDR2 are MNHEY and SMNVEV (reference sequence). Trimming pared 6 bases from V and 0 bases from J, leaving 10 bases between. CDR3 bases: TGTGCCAGCAGGGGGAGTCTTAGCACAGATACGCAGTATTTT. This gives the protein CASRGSLSTDTQYF.

The chain has TRBV2 and TRBJ2-7; D is unresolved. CDR1 is SNHLY, CDR2 FYNNEI, per germline. This CDR3 region has 12 residues. V was shortened by 6 bases and J by 4 bases, with 10 bases between the two germline ends. The chain's CDR3 is CASSVQRYEQYF. The CDR3 nucleotides read TGTGCCAGCAGCGTACAGAGATACGAGCAGTACTTC.

The chain uses TRBV6-5 and TRBJ2-2; 8 nucleotides line up with TRBD1. Trimming at V came to 10 bases and at J to 0 bases, leaving 4 bases not matched to a gene. CDR1 is MNHEY, CDR2 SVGAGI, per germline. The CDR3 runs to 14 residues. CDR3 DNA sequence: TGTGCCACAGGGACAGGACCGAACACCGGGGAGCTGTTTTTT. Its translation is CATGTGPNTGELFF.